The next 28 T cell receptor beta chains were all read from a single sample in a study of shared clonotypes between healthy human individuals. Clones were read by immunoSEQ multiplex PCR, and TCRdb kept only the in-frame ones, dropping some. The repertoire holds around 700,000 clones, with about two thirds as singletons. Material: memory CD4+ T cells sorted from blood. Subset of the sample: CD45RA-negative fraction. These receptors were taken from a woman aged 30 to 39 in good health.

This clone showed up just a few times. This rearrangement joins TRBV28 to TRBJ2-7, with D unclear. The CDR3 length is 14 residues. Trimming removed 3 bases from V and 2 bases from J, with 11 bases in between. Germline V CDR1 and CDR2: MDHEN, SYDVKM. CDR3 protein: CASSFGRIAYEQYF. CDR3 coding DNA: TGTGCCAGCAGTTTCGGTCGAATAGCCTACGAGCAGTACTTC.

This sequence joins TRBV14 and TRBJ2-2; 16 positions agree with TRBD2. Germline loops: CDR1 SGHDN, CDR2 FVKESK. J was trimmed by 6 bases and V by 3 bases; bases with no gene match: 7. The CDR3 runs 18 residues. CDR3 loop: CASSQGLAGGPKAGELFF. DNA of the CDR3: TGTGCCAGCAGCCAGGGACTAGCGGGAGGGCCGAAGGCCGGGGAGCTGTTTTTT.

Points on this clone: Other DNA sequences in the same sample also yield this CDR3. CDR3 loop: CASSPDRGDTEAFF. As DNA, the CDR3 is TGTGCCAGCTCACCGGACAGGGGTGACACTGAAGCTTTCTTT. The rearrangement uses TRBV18 and TRBJ1-1; 9 bases line up with TRBD1. Germline lookup yields CDR1 KGHSH and CDR2 LQKENI. The V segment lost 3 bases and the J segment 3 bases; nucleotides outside the gene matches: 2. This CDR3 spans 14 amino acids.

This sequence joins TRBV2 and TRBJ2-5; D is ambiguous. Germline CDR1 is SNHLY and CDR2 is FYNNEI. The CDR3 sequence is 15 residues long. V was shortened by 6 bases and J by 2 bases, with 16 bases between the two germline ends. CDR3 amino acids: CASRRLVMFQETQYF. CDR3 nucleotide sequence: TGTGCCAGCAGGCGGCTAGTCATGTTTCAAGAGACCCAGTACTTC. Filled out from reference TRBV2 and TRBJ2-5, the complete variable domain reads EPEVTQTPSHQVTQMGQEVILRCVPISNHLYFYWYRQILGQKVEFLVSFYNNEISEKSEIFDDQFSVERPDGSNFTLKIRSTKLEDSAMYFCASRRLVMFQETQYFGPGTRLLVL.

V usage is TRBV7-3 and J usage is TRBJ2-5; D uncertain. The V end was cut by 5 bases, the J end by 0 bases, with 7 bases between. The CDR3 length is 13 residues. CDR1 and CDR2 (germline): SGHTA, FQGTGA. The CDR3 DNA sequence: TGTGCCAGCAGCCCCCGGAACCAAGAGACCCAGTACTTC. Translation: CASSPRNQETQYF.

This chain links TRBV19 with TRBJ1-5, with a weak D call TRBD1 (6 bases). V was trimmed by 3 bases and J by 5 bases, leaving 11 bases between them. There are 14 residues in the CDR3. Germline CDR1 reads LNHDA; CDR2 reads SQIVND (reference sequence). CDR3 coding DNA: TGTGCCAGTAGTATGCTGGGGGCTTATCAGCCCCAGCATTTT. This translates into CASSMLGAYQPQHF.

V usage is TRBV28 and J usage is TRBJ2-2, with 9 bases matching TRBD2. This CDR3 comprises 15 residues. J was trimmed by 6 bases and V by 7 bases; bases with no gene match: 9. CDR1 is MDHEN, CDR2 SYDVKM, per germline. CDR3 coding DNA: TGTGCCAGCACTGGGTTTAGCGGGAGTTCCGGGGAGCTGTTTTTT. This translates into CASTGFSGSSGELFF.

The chain uses TRBV7-8 and TRBJ2-5, with D maybe TRBD1 (5 bases). From germline, CDR1 is SGHVS and CDR2 FQNEAQ. Trimming shortened V by 6 bases and J by 2 bases, and 7 bases separated the two germline ends. This CDR3 is 12 amino acids long. The CDR3 reads CASRRGQETQYF. In nucleotides, the CDR3 is TGTGCCAGCAGAAGGGGACAAGAGACCCAGTACTTC.

In this sample, this clone turned up a few times. The gene calls are TRBV7-3 and TRBJ2-1, with a possible D match to TRBD2 (5 bases). Germline lookup yields CDR1 SGHTA and CDR2 FQGTGA. The V and J ends lost 0 bases and 10 bases respectively, with 13 bases between them. The CDR3 has 14 residues. The CDR3 sequence: CASSLTFAGQEQFF. CDR3 nucleotide sequence: TGTGCCAGCAGCTTAACGTTTGCGGGCCAGGAGCAGTTCTTC.

Comments on this clone: Other DNA sequences within the sample encode an identical CDR3. The chain couples TRBV25-1 to TRBJ2-1; D gene uncertain. Trimming cost V 2 bases and J 6 bases, with 5 bases left between them. CDR3 size: 12 residues. The germline V gene has CDR1 MGHDK and CDR2 SYGVNS. The CDR3 reads CASSEQGNEQFF. CDR3 bases: TGTGCCAGCAGTGAACAAGGCAATGAGCAGTTCTTC.

The sample holds one count of this clone. The CDR3: CASSQGWNYEQYF. In nucleotides, the CDR3 is TGTGCCAGCAGTCAGGGTTGGAACTACGAGCAGTACTTC. The chain carries TRBV6-1 and TRBJ2-7; D perhaps matches TRBD1 (5 bases). CDR1 MNHNS and CDR2 SASEGT come from the germline V gene. The CDR3 is 13 amino acids. The V end was cut by 5 bases, the J end by 3 bases, with 11 bases between.

V is TRBV19 and J is TRBJ1-5; D not resolved. V was clipped by 6 bases and J by 0 bases, with 15 bases between them. This CDR3 contains 16 residues. Germline CDR1 LNHDA, CDR2 SQIVND (reference sequence). CDR3 nucleotide sequence: TGTGCCAGTAGCCGGGCCGAGACTTATAGCAATCAGCCCCAGCATTTT. Translation: CASSRAETYSNQPQHF.

CDR3 coding DNA: TGTGCCAGCAGCGCAGAGTACGAGCAGTACTTC. This sequence encodes CASSAEYEQYF. The chain carries TRBV5-5 and TRBJ2-7; D is unclear. The CDR3 runs 11 residues. V was clipped by 4 bases and J by 4 bases, with 6 bases between them. Germline CDR1 is SGHKS and CDR2 is YYEKEE (reference sequence).

For this clone: It may be a read error: a sequence one base away is much more abundant. The chain couples TRBV2 to TRBJ2-1; TRBD2 might be the D (7 bases). From germline, CDR1 is SNHLY and CDR2 FYNNEI. This CDR3 has 15 residues. Trimming stripped 3 bases from V and 0 bases from J, with 9 bases between. The DNA for the CDR3 is TGTGCCAGCAGTGAGGGAGGGGGCTCCTACAATGAGCAGTTCTTC. Translated, it gives CASSEGGGSYNEQFF.

The V gene is TRBV19, the J gene TRBJ2-4, with 12 bases matching TRBD1. CDR3 size: 14 residues. V lost 7 bases to trimming and J lost 7 bases; unmatched junction nucleotides: 5. Germline CDR1 reads LNHDA; CDR2 reads SQIVND (reference sequence). The CDR3 DNA reads as TGTGCCAGTACCGTGGGACAGGGGGCGAACATTCAGTACTTC. Its translation: CASTVGQGANIQYF.

J is TRBJ2-7 and V is TRBV7-9; 12 positions match TRBD2. Germline assignment: CDR1 SEHNR and CDR2 FQNEAQ (reference sequence). The trim removed 10 bases at V and 3 bases at J, leaving 19 bases unmatched. This CDR3 has 18 residues. The CDR3 sequence: CATTLPSGTSGLLYEQYF. In nucleotides, the CDR3 is TGTGCCACCACCCTTCCTTCCGGGACTAGCGGGTTACTCTACGAGCAGTACTTC.

This chain connects TRBV5-5 to TRBJ1-4; D might be TRBD1 (5 bases). The CDR3 has 14 amino acids. The V end lost 1 base, the J end lost 8 bases, and 12 bases lay between the germline ends. Germline V gene lookup returns CDR1 SGHKS and CDR2 YYEKEE (reference sequence). CDR3 residues: CASSLQGPEEKLFF. CDR3 sequence (DNA): TGTGCCAGCAGCTTGCAGGGACCGGAAGAAAAACTGTTTTTT.

The chain joins TRBV18 to TRBJ1-1; D is uncertain. CDR1 and CDR2 (germline): KGHSH, LQKENI. CDR3 length equals 13 residues. V shed 2 bases and J shed 5 bases, with 9 bases lying between them. CDR3: CASSPNPGTEAFF. CDR3 DNA: TGTGCCAGCTCACCAAACCCGGGAACTGAAGCTTTCTTT.

This clone turned up a few times. The rearrangement uses TRBV2 and TRBJ2-3, with D perhaps TRBD2 (5 bases). The CDR3 sequence is 17 residues long. V gave up 1 base and J gave up 2 bases, with 16 bases separating them. Germline V gene lookup returns CDR1 SNHLY and CDR2 FYNNEI. The CDR3 loop is CASSEGVAREFTDTQYF. CDR3 sequence (DNA): TGTGCCAGCAGTGAAGGGGTAGCGAGGGAATTCACAGATACGCAGTATTTT. Using reference TRBV2 and TRBJ2-3 for the parts outside the CDR3, the full variable domain is EPEVTQTPSHQVTQMGQEVILRCVPISNHLYFYWYRQILGQKVEFLVSFYNNEISEKSEIFDDQFSVERPDGSNFTLKIRSTKLEDSAMYFCASSEGVAREFTDTQYFGPGTRLTVL.

With regard to this clone: This CDR3 is also generated by other DNA sequences in the sample. The chain combines TRBV5-4 with TRBJ2-2, with 15 bases that match TRBD2. V was pared by 4 bases and J by 5 bases, with 3 bases of the junction left unmatched. The CDR3 runs 16 residues. The V gene's germline CDR1 is SGHNT and CDR2 YYREEE (reference sequence). The CDR3 sequence is CASSPGLAGGTGELFF. In nucleotides, the CDR3 is TGTGCCAGCAGCCCGGGACTAGCGGGAGGAACCGGGGAGCTGTTTTTT.

This clone was detected only once. This chain links TRBV28 with TRBJ1-1; D not resolved. Trimming shortened V by 6 bases and J by 4 bases, and 9 bases separated the two germline ends. The CDR3 consists of 12 residues. Germline assignment: CDR1 MDHEN and CDR2 SYDVKM. The CDR3 is CASSAGPTEAFF. The CDR3 DNA reads as TGTGCCAGCAGCGCCGGCCCCACTGAAGCTTTCTTT.

This clone appeared once. V and J are TRBV2 and TRBJ1-2; D is perhaps TRBD1 (6 bases). The CDR3 length is 14 residues. Germline V gives CDR1 SNHLY, CDR2 FYNNEI. The CDR3 is CVSLDGGPGYGYTF. CDR3 DNA: TGTGTCTCCCTGGACGGGGGGCCCGGCTATGGCTACACCTTC.

The chain uses TRBV7-6 and TRBJ2-3, with 8 bases matching TRBD2. Per the germline V gene, CDR1 is SGHVS and CDR2 is FNYEAQ. V lost 1 base, J lost 2 bases, and 8 bases stayed unmatched. CDR3 length: 17 residues. The DNA for the CDR3 is TGTGCCAGCAGCTTAGGTGGCGGACTAGCAGTCACAGATACGCAGTATTTT. This codes for CASSLGGGLAVTDTQYF. The variable domain in full, with the rest retrieved from reference TRBV7-6 and TRBJ2-3, is GAGVSQSPRYKVTKRGQDVALRCDPISGHVSLYWYRQALGQGPEFLTYFNYEAQQDKSGLPNDRFSAERPEGSISTLTIQRTEQRDSAMYRCASSLGGGLAVTDTQYFGPGTRLTVL.

This clone has just a few counts. The genes are TRBV6-5 and TRBJ2-3; D might be TRBD2 (5 bases). V dropped 6 bases and J dropped 3 bases, with 13 bases sitting between them. CDR1 and CDR2 (germline): MNHEY, SVGAGI. This CDR3 has 14 residues. Here the CDR3 DNA reads TGTGCCAGCAGCTCTCGGACTGCTACAGATACGCAGTATTTT. Amino acid sequence: CASSSRTATDTQYF.

The chain combines TRBV30 with TRBJ1-6; TRBD1 matches 7 bases. The germline gives CDR1 GTSNPN, CDR2 SVGIG (reference sequence). The V and J ends lost 2 bases and 10 bases, in that order; junction bases with no gene match: 11. The CDR3 extends over 15 amino acids. DNA for the CDR3: TGTGCCTGGAGTTACAGGGGCCGGGCCCGGTCACCCCTCCACTTT. This sequence encodes CAWSYRGRARSPLHF.

V and J are TRBV18 and TRBJ2-2; D might be TRBD1 (6 bases). The V end lost 0 bases, the J end lost 5 bases, and 13 bases lay between the germline ends. Germline CDR1 reads KGHSH; CDR2 reads LQKENI. This CDR3 is built from 16 residues. The CDR3 nucleotides read TGTGCCAGCTCACCACCTAACAGGGCCGGGACCGGGGAGCTGTTTTTT. It is translated as CASSPPNRAGTGELFF.

The chain joins TRBV11-2 to TRBJ2-7; 7 nucleotides agree with TRBD1. Trimming cost V 0 bases and J 3 bases; bases outside gene matches: 5. This CDR3 is 15 amino acids long. Per the germline V gene, CDR1 is SGHAT and CDR2 is FQNNGV. Here the CDR3 DNA reads TGTGCCAGCAGCTTAGAGAAGGGGGCAGGCTACGAGCAGTACTTC. Amino acids: CASSLEKGAGYEQYF.

The rearrangement joins TRBV6-6 to TRBJ2-7; TRBD2 agrees at 9 bases. V lost 7 bases, J lost 4 bases, and 11 bases stayed unmatched. The CDR3 has 15 residues. Per germline, CDR1 MNHNY and CDR2 SVGAGI (reference sequence). CDR3 sequence reads: CASTQASSGIYEQYF. The CDR3 coding sequence is TGTGCCAGCACCCAGGCGTCTAGCGGGATATACGAGCAGTACTTC.